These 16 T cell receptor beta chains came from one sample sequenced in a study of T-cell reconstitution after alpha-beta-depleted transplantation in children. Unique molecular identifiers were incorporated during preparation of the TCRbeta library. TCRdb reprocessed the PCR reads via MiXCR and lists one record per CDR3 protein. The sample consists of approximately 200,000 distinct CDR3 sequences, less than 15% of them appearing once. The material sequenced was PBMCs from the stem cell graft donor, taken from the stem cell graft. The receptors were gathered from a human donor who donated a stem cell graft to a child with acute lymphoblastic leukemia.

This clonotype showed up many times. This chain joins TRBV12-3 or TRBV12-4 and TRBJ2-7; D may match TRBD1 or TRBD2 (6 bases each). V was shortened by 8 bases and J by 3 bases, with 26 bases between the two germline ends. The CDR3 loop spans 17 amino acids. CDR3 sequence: CASLKGLGGGDRYEQYF. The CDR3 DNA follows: TGTGCCAGCCTAAAGGGCTTGGGGGGCGGAGACCGCTACGAGCAGTACTTC.

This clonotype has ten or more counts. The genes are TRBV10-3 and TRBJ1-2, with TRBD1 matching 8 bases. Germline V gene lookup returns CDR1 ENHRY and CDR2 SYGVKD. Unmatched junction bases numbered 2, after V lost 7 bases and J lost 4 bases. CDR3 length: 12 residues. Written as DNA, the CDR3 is TGTGCCATCAAAGGACAGGGCTATGGCTACACCTTC. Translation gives CAIKGQGYGYTF.

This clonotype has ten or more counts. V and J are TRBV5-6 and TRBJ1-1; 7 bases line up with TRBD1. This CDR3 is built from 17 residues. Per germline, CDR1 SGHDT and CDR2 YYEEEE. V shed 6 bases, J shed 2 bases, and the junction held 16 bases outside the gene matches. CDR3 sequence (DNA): TGTGCCAGCACCCAATACTTTTCAGGGGGGCCTAACACTGAAGCTTTCTTT. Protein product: CASTQYFSGGPNTEAFF. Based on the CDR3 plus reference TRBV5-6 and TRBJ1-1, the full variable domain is DAGVTQSPTHLIKTRGQQVTLRCSPKSGHDTVSWYQQALGQGPQFIFQYYEEEERQRGNFPDRFSGHQFPNYSSELNVNALLLGDSALYLCASTQYFSGGPNTEAFFGQGTRLTVV.

CDR3 DNA: TGCAGCGTTCGGGAGCGTTCTAGCTTACGCGAGCAGTACTTC. Amino acids: CSVRERSSLREQYF. The chain combines TRBV29-1 with TRBJ2-7; TRBD2 might be the D (6 bases). The V end lost 5 bases, the J end lost 6 bases, and 20 bases lay between the germline ends. Germline values: CDR1 SQVTM, CDR2 ANQGSEA. The CDR3 spans 14 residues.

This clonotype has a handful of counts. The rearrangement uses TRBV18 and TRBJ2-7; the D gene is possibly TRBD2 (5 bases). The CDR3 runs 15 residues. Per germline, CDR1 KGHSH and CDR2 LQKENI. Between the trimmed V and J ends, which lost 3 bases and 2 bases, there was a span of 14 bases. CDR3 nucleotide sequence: TGTGCCAGCTCACCTATGAGGGCGGCCCCCTACGAGCAGTACTTC. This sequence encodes CASSPMRAAPYEQYF.

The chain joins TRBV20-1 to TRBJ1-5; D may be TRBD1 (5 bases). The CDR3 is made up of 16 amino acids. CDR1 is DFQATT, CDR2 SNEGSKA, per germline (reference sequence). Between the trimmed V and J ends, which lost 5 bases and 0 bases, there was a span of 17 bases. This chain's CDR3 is CSARTGTVDSNQPQHF. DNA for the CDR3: TGCAGTGCTCGCACCGGGACCGTTGATAGCAATCAGCCCCAGCATTTT.

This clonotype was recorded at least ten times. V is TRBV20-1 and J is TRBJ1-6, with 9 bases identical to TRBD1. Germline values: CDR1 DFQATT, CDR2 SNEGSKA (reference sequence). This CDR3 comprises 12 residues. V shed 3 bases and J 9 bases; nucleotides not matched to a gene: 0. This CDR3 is CSARTGGSPLHF. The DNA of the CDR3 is TGCAGTGCTAGGACAGGGGGTTCACCCCTCCACTTT.

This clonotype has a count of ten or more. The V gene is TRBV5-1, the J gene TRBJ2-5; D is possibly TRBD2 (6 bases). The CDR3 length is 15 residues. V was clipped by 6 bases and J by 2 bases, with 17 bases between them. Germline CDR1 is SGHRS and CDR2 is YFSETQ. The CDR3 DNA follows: TGCGCCAGCACCACGCGGGGCGGATTTCAAGAGACCCAGTACTTC. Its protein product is CASTTRGGFQETQYF.

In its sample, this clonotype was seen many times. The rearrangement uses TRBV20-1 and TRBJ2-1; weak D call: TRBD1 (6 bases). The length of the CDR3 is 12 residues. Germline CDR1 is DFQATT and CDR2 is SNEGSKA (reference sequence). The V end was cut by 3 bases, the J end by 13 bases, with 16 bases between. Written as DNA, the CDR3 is TGCAGTGCTAGGCCCGAGCTCAGGGGCCAGTTCTTC. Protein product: CSARPELRGQFF.

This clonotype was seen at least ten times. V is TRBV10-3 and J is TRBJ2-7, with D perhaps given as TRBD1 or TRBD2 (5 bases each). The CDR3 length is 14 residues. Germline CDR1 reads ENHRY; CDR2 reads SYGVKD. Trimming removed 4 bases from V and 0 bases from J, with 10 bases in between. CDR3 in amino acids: CAISAGPSSYEQYF. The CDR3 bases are TGTGCCATCAGTGCGGGGCCGAGCTCCTACGAGCAGTACTTC.

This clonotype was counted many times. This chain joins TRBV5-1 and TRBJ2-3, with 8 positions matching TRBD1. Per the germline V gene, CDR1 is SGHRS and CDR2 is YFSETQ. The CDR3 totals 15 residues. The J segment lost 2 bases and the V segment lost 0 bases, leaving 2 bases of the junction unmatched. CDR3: CASSLEDRDTDTQYF. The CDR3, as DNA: TGCGCCAGCAGCTTGGAGGACAGGGACACAGATACGCAGTATTTT.

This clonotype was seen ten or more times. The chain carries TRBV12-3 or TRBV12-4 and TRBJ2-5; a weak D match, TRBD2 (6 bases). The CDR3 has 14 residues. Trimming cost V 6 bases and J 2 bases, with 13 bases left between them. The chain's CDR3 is CASRRDVAQETQYF. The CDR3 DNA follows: TGTGCCAGCAGGCGGGACGTTGCTCAAGAGACCCAGTACTTC.

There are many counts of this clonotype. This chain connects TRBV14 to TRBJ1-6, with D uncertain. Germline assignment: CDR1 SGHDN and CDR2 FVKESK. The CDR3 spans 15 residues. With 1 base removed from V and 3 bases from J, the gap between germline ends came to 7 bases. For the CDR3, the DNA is TGTGCCAGCAGCCAAGGAGCACACTATAATTCACCCCTCCACTTT. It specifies CASSQGAHYNSPLHF.

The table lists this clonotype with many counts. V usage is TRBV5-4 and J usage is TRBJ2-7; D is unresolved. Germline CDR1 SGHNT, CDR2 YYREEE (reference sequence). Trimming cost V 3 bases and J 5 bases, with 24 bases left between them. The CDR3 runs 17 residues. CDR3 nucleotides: TGTGCCAGCAGCTCTGAGCGAACTGCGCTTGGTCGTGACGAGCAGTACTTC. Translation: CASSSERTALGRDEQYF. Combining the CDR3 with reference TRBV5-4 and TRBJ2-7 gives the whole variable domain ETGVTQSPTHLIKTRGQQVTLRCSSQSGHNTVSWYQQALGQGPQFIFQYYREEENGRGNFPPRFSGLQFPNYSSELNVNALELDDSALYLCASSSERTALGRDEQYFGPGTRLTVT.

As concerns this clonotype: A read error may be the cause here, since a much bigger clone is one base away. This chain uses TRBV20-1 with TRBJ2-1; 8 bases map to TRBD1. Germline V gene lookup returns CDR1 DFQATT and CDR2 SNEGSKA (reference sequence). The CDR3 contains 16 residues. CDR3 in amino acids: CSARAKDRASYNEHFF. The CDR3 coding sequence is TGCAGTGCTAGAGCTAAGGACAGGGCGTCCTACAATGAGCACTTCTTC.

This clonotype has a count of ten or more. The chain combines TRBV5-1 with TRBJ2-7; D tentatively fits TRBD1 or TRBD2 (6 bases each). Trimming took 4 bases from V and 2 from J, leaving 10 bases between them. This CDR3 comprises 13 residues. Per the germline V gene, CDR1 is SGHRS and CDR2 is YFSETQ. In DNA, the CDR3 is TGCGCCAGCAGCGATGGGGGGCCCTACGAGCAGTACTTC. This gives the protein CASSDGGPYEQYF.